The 18 T cell receptor beta chains below were found in one sample sequenced in a study of blood T cell repertoires in COVID-19. Libraries were prepared by immunoSEQ multiplex PCR; TCRdb keeps only in-frame clonotypes and omits some of them. This table holds 68,000 or so clones, 79% found once. Sequencing was performed on peripheral blood. The receptors originated from a human donor in a cohort sampled during active COVID-19.

There are many counts of this clone. V usage is TRBV28 and J usage is TRBJ1-5; D is perhaps TRBD1 (6 bases). The CDR3 loop spans 15 amino acids. Germline CDR1 and CDR2: MDHEN and SYDVKM. V shed 4 bases and J shed 7 bases, with 17 bases lying between them. CDR3 bases: TGTGCCAGCAGTTCCCTCTTGGGGGGGCAGCAGCCCCAGCATTTT. Its translation: CASSSLLGGQQPQHF.

V usage is TRBV27 and J usage is TRBJ1-5, with TRBD1 matching over 11 bases. This CDR3 contains 15 residues. V shed 6 bases, J shed 4 bases, and the junction held 5 bases outside the gene matches. In germline, CDR1 is MNHEY, CDR2 SMNVEV (reference sequence). CDR3 DNA sequence: TGTGCCAGCAGAACGGGACAGGGGGGGAATCAGCCCCAGCATTTT. Translating it yields CASRTGQGGNQPQHF.

The chain couples TRBV29-1 to TRBJ1-4; perhaps TRBD1 as D (5 bases). CDR3 length: 15 residues. Germline values: CDR1 SQVTM, CDR2 ANQGSEA. With 2 bases removed from V and 3 bases from J, the gap between germline ends came to 13 bases. The CDR3 DNA is TGCAGCGTTGAAACAGGCCCCGAATCTAATGAAAAACTGTTTTTT. Translation gives CSVETGPESNEKLFF.

The chain has TRBV24-1 and TRBJ2-1, with 9 bases fitting TRBD2. V shed 3 bases, J shed 9 bases, and the junction held 11 bases outside the gene matches. Germline CDR1 is KGHDR and CDR2 is SFDVKD. CDR3 length: 16 residues. CDR3 sequence (DNA): TGTGCCACCAGTGATCCCGGGACTAGCCGGCTCGCTGAGCAGTTCTTC. It translates to CATSDPGTSRLAEQFF.

The V call is TRBV30, the J call TRBJ1-6, with 9 bases identical to TRBD1. This CDR3 contains 15 residues. Germline CDR1 GTSNPN, CDR2 SVGIG (reference sequence). V shed 5 bases, J shed 6 bases, and the junction held 8 bases outside the gene matches. The CDR3 sequence is CAWVTGTGRNSPLHF. The CDR3 nucleotides read TGTGCCTGGGTCACCGGGACAGGGCGTAATTCACCCCTCCACTTT.

The J gene is TRBJ2-1, the V gene TRBV7-3; maybe TRBD2 (6 bases). The CDR3 covers 13 residues. Trimming stripped 3 bases from V and 9 bases from J, with 12 bases between. Per germline, CDR1 SGHTA and CDR2 FQGTGA. Written as DNA, the CDR3 is TGTGCCAGCAGCTTCGGAAACGGGGGTGAGCAGTTCTTC. Translation gives CASSFGNGGEQFF.

The V and J genes are TRBV6-5 and TRBJ2-7; 7 bases line up with TRBD1. V was clipped by 5 bases and J by 2 bases; unmatched bases: 6. Looked up from germline, CDR1 is MNHEY and CDR2 is SVGAGI. This CDR3 spans 14 amino acids. The CDR3 protein is CASSRGGLTYEQYF. CDR3 in DNA: TGTGCCAGCAGTAGAGGGGGCTTGACCTACGAGCAGTACTTC.

The V and J genes are TRBV14 and TRBJ1-1; no clear D gene. CDR3 length equals 11 residues. V shed 3 bases and J shed 7 bases, with 6 bases lying between them. From germline, CDR1 is SGHDN and CDR2 FVKESK. CDR3 residues: CASSQYSEAFF. CDR3 DNA: TGTGCCAGCAGCCAGTACAGTGAAGCTTTCTTT.

This sequence joins TRBV5-6 and TRBJ1-5, with a weak D call TRBD1 (6 bases). Germline values: CDR1 SGHDT, CDR2 YYEEEE. V was pared by 0 bases and J by 3 bases, with 7 bases between. The CDR3 totals 14 residues. DNA for the CDR3: TGTGCCAGCAGCTTGGCAGGGGTCAATCAGCCCCAGCATTTT. Translating gives CASSLAGVNQPQHF.

The gene calls are TRBV2 and TRBJ2-7; 8 bases fit TRBD1. The germline V gene encodes CDR1 SNHLY and CDR2 FYNNEI. The CDR3 loop spans 15 amino acids. V lost 10 bases, J lost 5 bases, and 16 bases stayed unmatched. This CDR3 is CANSEAGGYRDEQYF. In DNA, the CDR3 is TGTGCCAACTCGGAGGCAGGGGGCTACAGGGACGAGCAGTACTTC. Based on the CDR3 plus reference TRBV2 and TRBJ2-7, the full variable domain is EPEVTQTPSHQVTQMGQEVILRCVPISNHLYFYWYRQILGQKVEFLVSFYNNEISEKSEIFDDQFSVERPDGSNFTLKIRSTKLEDSAMYFCANSEAGGYRDEQYFGPGTRLTVT.

The J gene is TRBJ1-1, the V gene TRBV5-4; 9 bases are a match to TRBD1. Germline lookup yields CDR1 SGHNT and CDR2 YYREEE (reference sequence). There are 17 residues in the CDR3. The ends lost 5 bases at V and 0 bases at J; junction bases unmatched: 11. In nucleotides, the CDR3 is TGTGCCAGCAGGCCCGGGACAGGGTTTTGGGTGAACACTGAAGCTTTCTTT. Residues: CASRPGTGFWVNTEAFF.

CDR3 residues: CASSRQGNNYGYTF. DNA for the CDR3: TGTGCCAGCAGCCGGCAGGGAAATAACTATGGCTACACCTTC. V usage is TRBV3-1 (or the pseudogene TRBV3-2) and J usage is TRBJ1-2; tentatively, D is TRBD1 (5 bases). This CDR3 is 14 amino acids long. Deletions cut 4 bases from V and 1 base from J, with 10 bases between. Germline values: CDR1 LGHDT, CDR2 YNNKEL (reference sequence).

The V and J genes are TRBV28 and TRBJ1-4; tentatively, D is TRBD1 (6 bases). Germline lookup yields CDR1 MDHEN and CDR2 SYDVKM. The CDR3 extends over 16 amino acids. Trimming stripped 0 bases from V and 4 bases from J, with 12 bases between. CDR3 sequence reads: CASSLWGGGSNEKLFF. The CDR3, as DNA: TGTGCCAGCAGTTTATGGGGGGGCGGGAGTAATGAAAAACTGTTTTTT.

V and J are TRBV18 and TRBJ1-6; 7 positions agree with TRBD1. This CDR3 region has 19 residues. The germline V gene encodes CDR1 KGHSH and CDR2 LQKENI. Losses at the gene ends were 1 base for V and 0 bases for J; bases not matched to a gene: 9. In DNA, the CDR3 is TGTGCCAGCTCACCACTGGGGAGACAGGGCCCCTCCTATAATTCACCCCTCCACTTT. Translation gives CASSPLGRQGPSYNSPLHF. The full variable domain, rest sourced from reference TRBV18 and TRBJ1-6, is NAGVMQNPRHLVRRRGQEARLRCSPMKGHSHVYWYRQLPEEGLKFMVYLQKENIIDESGMPKERFSAEFPKEGPSILRIQQVVRGDSAAYFCASSPLGRQGPSYNSPLHFGNGTRLTVT.

The chain links TRBV2 to TRBJ2-2; no definite D call. CDR3 length equals 15 residues. CDR1 is SNHLY and CDR2 is FYNNEI in the germline V gene. Trimming stripped 10 bases from V and 5 bases from J, with 20 bases between. The CDR3 region has the DNA TGTGCCACAAGAATGACAAGAAGTGGAACCGGGGAGCTGTTTTTT. Encoded protein: CATRMTRSGTGELFF.

Here the CDR3 reads CASSNPGQVYEQYF. Here the CDR3 DNA reads TGTGCCAGCAGCAATCCGGGACAGGTCTACGAGCAGTACTTC. The rearrangement joins TRBV21-1 to TRBJ2-7; the table's D call TRBD1 went unverified against the DNA. TRBV21-1 has pseudogene status. The CDR3 extends over 14 amino acids.

This rearrangement joins TRBV30 to TRBJ2-5; no definite D call. Germline assignment: CDR1 GTSNPN and CDR2 SVGIG (reference sequence). Trimming removed 0 bases at V and 4 bases at J, with 6 bases between. The CDR3 extends over 12 amino acids. This CDR3 reads CAWSVIGETQYF. For the CDR3, the DNA is TGTGCCTGGAGTGTAATCGGAGAGACCCAGTACTTC. Full variable domain (remainder filled in from reference TRBV30 and TRBJ2-5): SQTIHQWPATLVQPVGSPLSLECTVEGTSNPNLYWYRQAAGRGLQLLFYSVGIGQISSEVPQNLSASRPQDRQFILSSKKLLLSDSGFYLCAWSVIGETQYFGPGTRLLVL.

The chain links TRBV11-3 to TRBJ2-1; tentatively, D is TRBD2 (5 bases). The CDR3 consists of 12 residues. V was pared by 5 bases and J by 12 bases, with 14 bases between. Germline V gives CDR1 SGHNT, CDR2 YENEEA. In DNA, the CDR3 is TGTGCCAGCAGCGGTCTGGGAGTCGGGCAGTTCTTC. It specifies CASSGLGVGQFF.